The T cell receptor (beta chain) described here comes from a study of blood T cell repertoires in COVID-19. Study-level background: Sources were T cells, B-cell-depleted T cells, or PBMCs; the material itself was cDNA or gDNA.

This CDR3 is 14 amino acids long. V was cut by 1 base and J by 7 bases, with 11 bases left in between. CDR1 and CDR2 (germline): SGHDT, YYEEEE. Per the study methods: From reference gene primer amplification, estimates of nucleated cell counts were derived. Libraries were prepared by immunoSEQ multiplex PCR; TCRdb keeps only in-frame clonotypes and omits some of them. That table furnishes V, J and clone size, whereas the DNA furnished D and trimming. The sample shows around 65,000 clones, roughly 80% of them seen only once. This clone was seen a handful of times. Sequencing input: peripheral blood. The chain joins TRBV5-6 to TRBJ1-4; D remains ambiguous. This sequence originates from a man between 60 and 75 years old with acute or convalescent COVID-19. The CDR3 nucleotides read TGTGCCAGCAGCTTGTTGAGCCCAAGTGAAAAACTGTTTTTT. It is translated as CASSLLSPSEKLFF.